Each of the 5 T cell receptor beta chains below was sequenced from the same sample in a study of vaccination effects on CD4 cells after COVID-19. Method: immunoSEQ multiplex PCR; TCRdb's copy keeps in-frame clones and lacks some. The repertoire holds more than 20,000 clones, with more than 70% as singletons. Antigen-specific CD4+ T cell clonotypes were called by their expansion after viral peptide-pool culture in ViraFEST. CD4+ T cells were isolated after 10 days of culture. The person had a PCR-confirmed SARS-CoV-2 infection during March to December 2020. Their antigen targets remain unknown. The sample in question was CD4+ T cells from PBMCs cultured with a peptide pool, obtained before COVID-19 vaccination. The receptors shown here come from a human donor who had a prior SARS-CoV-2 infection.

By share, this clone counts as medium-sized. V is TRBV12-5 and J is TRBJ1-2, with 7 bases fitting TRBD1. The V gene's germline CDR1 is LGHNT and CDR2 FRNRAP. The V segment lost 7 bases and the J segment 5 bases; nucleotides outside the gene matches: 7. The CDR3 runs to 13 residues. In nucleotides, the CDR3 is TGTGCTAGTGTAAGGGACAGTGGTTATGGCTACACCTTC. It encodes CASVRDSGYGYTF.

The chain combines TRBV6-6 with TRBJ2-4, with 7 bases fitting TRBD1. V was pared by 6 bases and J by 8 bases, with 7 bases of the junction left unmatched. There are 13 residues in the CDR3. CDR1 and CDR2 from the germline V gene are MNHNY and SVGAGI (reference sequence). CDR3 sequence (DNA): TGTGCCAGCAGAAACAGGGGCTCGCACATTCAGTACTTC. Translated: CASRNRGSHIQYF.

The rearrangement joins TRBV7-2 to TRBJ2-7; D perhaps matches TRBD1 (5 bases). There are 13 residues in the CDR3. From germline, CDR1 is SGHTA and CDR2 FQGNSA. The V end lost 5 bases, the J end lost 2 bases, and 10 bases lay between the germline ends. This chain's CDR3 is CASSARDPYEQYF. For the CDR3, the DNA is TGTGCCAGCAGCGCCAGGGATCCCTACGAGCAGTACTTC.

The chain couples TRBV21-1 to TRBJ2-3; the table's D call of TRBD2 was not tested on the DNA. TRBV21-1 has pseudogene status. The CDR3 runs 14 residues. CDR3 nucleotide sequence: TGTGCCAGCAGGGGGGAGGAACACACAGATACGCAGTATTTT. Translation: CASRGEEHTDTQYF.

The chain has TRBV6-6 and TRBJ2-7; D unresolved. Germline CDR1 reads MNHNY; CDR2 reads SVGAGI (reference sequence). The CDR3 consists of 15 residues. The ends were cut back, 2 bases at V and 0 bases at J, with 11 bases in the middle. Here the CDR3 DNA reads TGTGCCAGCAGTTACCCGGCCCGACACTCCTACGAGCAGTACTTC. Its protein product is CASSYPARHSYEQYF.